A single sample gave rise to the 4 T cell receptor beta chains below, sequenced in a study of blood T cell repertoires in COVID-19 (TCRdb year 2020). Library construction relied on the immunoSEQ multiplex PCR assay. TCRdb retrieved this table from immuneACCESS and kept in-frame rearrangements only. Not all clones are present; in checked studies, unresolved V genes account for under half, and no reason is known for the remainder. The sample table shows fewer than 250,000 clones, and just under 85% are seen once. About 0.95% of the sample belongs to the ten largest clones. The sample consisted of peripheral blood. Every receptor here comes from a man aged 55 to 70 with COVID-19, enrolled during active disease.

This clone is a singleton in its sample. This chain uses TRBV5-5 with TRBJ2-3; a weak D match, TRBD2 (5 bases). V shed 1 base and J shed 1 base, with 10 bases lying between them. The CDR3 extends over 15 amino acids. In germline, CDR1 is SGHKS, CDR2 YYEKEE (reference sequence). In DNA, the CDR3 is TGTGCCAGCAGCTTGCTTGGACTGGGCACAGATACGCAGTATTTT. Its translation is CASSLLGLGTDTQYF.

The rearrangement joins TRBV6-5 to TRBJ2-1; perhaps TRBD1 as D (6 bases). The V and J ends lost 2 bases and 6 bases respectively, with 17 bases between them. CDR1 is MNHEY, CDR2 SVGAGI, per germline. The CDR3 spans 16 residues. The CDR3 sequence is CASSYGGQLLGNEQFF. CDR3 DNA: TGTGCCAGCAGTTACGGCGGACAGCTCTTGGGCAATGAGCAGTTCTTC.

V usage is TRBV28 and J usage is TRBJ1-5; possible D gene TRBD1, 6 bases. Trimming took off 7 bases at V and 5 bases at J, with 18 bases between the two ends. The V gene's germline CDR1 is MDHEN and CDR2 SYDVKM. This CDR3 is built from 15 residues. In DNA, the CDR3 is TGTGCCAGCACCAAAGGGGGGGTAGAGCATCAGCCCCAGCATTTT. Protein sequence: CASTKGGVEHQPQHF.

This rearrangement joins TRBV7-9 to TRBJ1-1; D ambiguous. The V end lost 4 bases, the J end lost 4 bases, and 10 bases lay between the germline ends. CDR3 length: 13 amino acids. Germline CDR1 reads SEHNR; CDR2 reads FQNEAQ (reference sequence). The CDR3 is CASSSNPGTEAFF. The CDR3 DNA follows: TGTGCCAGCAGCTCAAATCCCGGCACTGAAGCTTTCTTT.